The rows below give T cell receptor beta chains drawn from one sample of a study of blood T cell repertoires in COVID-19. Repertoires were generated with immunoSEQ multiplex PCR, while TCRdb's copy carries only in-frame clones and drops some. The data show about 64,000 clones, with 70% to 90% seen just once and nearly 4% held by the top ten. Sequencing was carried out using peripheral blood. These receptors all stem from a man aged 65 to 85 with acute or convalescent COVID-19. CDR3s include the opening cysteine and the closing phenylalanine or tryptophan. A D gene is named only where the DNA matches it firmly. Some rows mark clone size as missing; the rest say once, few, many or name a class of expanded clone.

CDR3	DNA	size	J	V	D
CASSTGQGATEAFF	TGTGCCAGCAGCACGGGACAGGGGGCCACTGAAGCTTTCTTT	NA	TRBJ1-1	TRBV11-2	TRBD1
CASSMGRWGDEQFF	TGTGCCAGTAGCATGGGAAGATGGGGCGATGAGCAGTTCTTC	NA	TRBJ2-1	TRBV19	NA
CATSDSTGRPAELFF	TGTGCCACCAGTGATTCGACAGGTCGACCTGCGGAGCTGTTTTTT	NA	TRBJ2-2	TRBV24-1	NA
CASSPGGSNQPQHF	TGTGCCAGCAGTCCCGGGGGGAGCAATCAGCCCCAGCATTTT	NA	TRBJ1-5	TRBV28	NA
CASSYDGATQHF	TGTGCCAGCAGTTACGATGGGGCGACCCAGCATTTT	NA	TRBJ1-5	TRBV6-6	NA
CAISDLQGSNEKLFF	TGTGCCATCAGTGATTTGCAGGGTTCTAATGAAAAACTGTTTTTT	NA	TRBJ1-4	TRBV10-3	NA
CASSRGLAVTDTQYF	TGTGCCAGCAGCCGCGGACTAGCTGTCACAGATACGCAGTATTTT	NA	TRBJ2-3	TRBV7-2	TRBD2
CSVAGGGGYTF	TGCAGCGTTGCAGGGGGCGGTGGCTACACCTTC	NA	TRBJ1-2	TRBV29-1	TRBD1
CASSPGTVPPQETQYF	TGTGCCAGCAGCCCAGGGACAGTTCCACCCCAAGAGACCCAGTACTTC	NA	TRBJ2-5	TRBV7-3	TRBD1
CASSPFAGVSTDTQYF	TGTGCCAGCAGCCCGTTTGCGGGGGTTAGCACAGATACGCAGTATTTT	NA	TRBJ2-3	TRBV5-8	TRBD2
CASSLAPGADTQYF	TGTGCCAGCAGCTTAGCCCCAGGGGCAGATACGCAGTATTTT	NA	TRBJ2-3	TRBV11-3	NA
CASSQLGTGVPYGYTF	TGTGCCAGCAGCCAGCTCGGGACAGGGGTGCCCTATGGCTACACCTTC	NA	TRBJ1-2	TRBV7-9	TRBD1
CASKHLQGSYGYTF	TGTGCCAGCAAACACCTACAGGGGTCCTATGGCTACACCTTC	NA	TRBJ1-2	TRBV6-5	TRBD1
CASSPGQSSGNTIYF	TGTGCCAGCTCACCGGGGCAGAGCTCTGGAAACACCATATATTTT	once	TRBJ1-3	TRBV18	NA
CASSLSRLHNQYF	TGTGCCAGCAGTTTATCGAGGCTGCATAACCAGTACTTC	few	TRBJ2-7	TRBV27	NA
CASSPGLVEQNEQFF	TGTGCCAGCAGCCCGGGACTAGTCGAGCAGAATGAGCAGTTCTTC	once	TRBJ2-1	TRBV5-8	TRBD2
CASRLEGAVAWEQFF	TGTGCCAGCAGGCTTGAGGGGGCCGTTGCTTGGGAGCAGTTCTTC	NA	TRBJ2-1	TRBV2	TRBD1
CSVEGLAANTGELFF	TGCAGCGTTGAGGGACTAGCGGCGAACACCGGGGAGCTGTTTTTT	NA	TRBJ2-2	TRBV29-1	TRBD2
CATSDLGRTGTLPASSYEQYF	TGTGCCACCAGTGATTTGGGGAGGACAGGGACTCTCCCCGCTAGCTCCTACGAGCAGTACTTC	NA	TRBJ2-7	TRBV24-1	TRBD1
CASSQDRGHQYF	TGCGCCAGCAGCCAAGATCGGGGACACCAGTACTTC	NA	TRBJ2-7	TRBV4-1	NA
CASSARTGVAETQYF	TGTGCCAGCAGCGCTCGGACAGGGGTGGCGGAGACCCAGTACTTC	NA	TRBJ2-5	TRBV9	TRBD1
CASIHMAGAGELFF	TGTGCCAGTATTCATATGGCCGGAGCCGGGGAGCTGTTTTTT	few	TRBJ2-2	TRBV19	NA
CASSIGGGPVIGELFF	TGTGCCAGTAGTATCGGGGGGGGGCCGGTTATCGGGGAGCTGTTTTTT	NA	TRBJ2-2	TRBV19	TRBD2
CASSFSSYEQYF	TGTGCCAGCAGTTTCAGCTCCTACGAGCAGTACTTC	NA	TRBJ2-7	TRBV6-2/TRBV6-3	NA
CASSFGGLMSYTF	TGTGCCAGCAGTTTTGGGGGACTTATGAGCTACACCTTC	NA	TRBJ1-2	TRBV12-3/TRBV12-4	NA